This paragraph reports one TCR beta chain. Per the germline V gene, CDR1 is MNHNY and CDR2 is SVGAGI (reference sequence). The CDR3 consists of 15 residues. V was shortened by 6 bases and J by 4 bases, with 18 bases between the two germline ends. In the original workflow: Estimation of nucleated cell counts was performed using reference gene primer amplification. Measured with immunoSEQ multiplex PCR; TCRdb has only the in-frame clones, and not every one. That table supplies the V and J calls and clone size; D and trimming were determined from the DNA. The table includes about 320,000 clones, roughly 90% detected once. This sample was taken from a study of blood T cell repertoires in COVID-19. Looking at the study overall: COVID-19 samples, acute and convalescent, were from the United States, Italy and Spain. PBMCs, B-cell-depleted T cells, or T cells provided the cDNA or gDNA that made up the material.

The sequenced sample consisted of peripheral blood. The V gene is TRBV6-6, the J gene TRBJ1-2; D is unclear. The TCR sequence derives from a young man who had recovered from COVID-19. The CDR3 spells CASRTPWASGYGYTF. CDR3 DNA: TGTGCCAGCAGGACCCCTTGGGCCAGCGGCTATGGCTACACCTTC.